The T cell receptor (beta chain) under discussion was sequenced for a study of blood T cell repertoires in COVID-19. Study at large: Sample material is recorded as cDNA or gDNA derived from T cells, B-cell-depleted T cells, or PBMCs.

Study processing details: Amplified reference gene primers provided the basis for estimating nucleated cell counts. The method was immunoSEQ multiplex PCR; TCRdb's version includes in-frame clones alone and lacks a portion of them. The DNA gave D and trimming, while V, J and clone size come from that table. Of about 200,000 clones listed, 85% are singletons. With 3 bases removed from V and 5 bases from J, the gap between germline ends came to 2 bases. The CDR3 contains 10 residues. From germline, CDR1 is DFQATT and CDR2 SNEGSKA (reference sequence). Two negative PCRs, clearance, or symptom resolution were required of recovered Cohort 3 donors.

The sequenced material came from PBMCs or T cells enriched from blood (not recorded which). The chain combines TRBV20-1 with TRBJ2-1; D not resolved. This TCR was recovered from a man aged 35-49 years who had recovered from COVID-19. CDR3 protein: CSASDNEQFF. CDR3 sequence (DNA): TGCAGTGCTAGCGACAATGAGCAGTTCTTC.